Below are 30 T cell receptor beta chains sequenced from a single sample in a study of shared T cell receptors in the human thymus. Produced via immunoSEQ multiplex PCR; TCRdb's table is partial and in-frame only. The table has more than 550,000 clones, more than 70% seen once. The data were also submitted as part of a second study, on human thymus T cells.

Input material: thymocytes. The receptors were sampled from a boy less than two years old with a congenital heart defect.

This chain links TRBV7-9 with TRBJ2-7; 11 positions match TRBD2. There are 17 residues in the CDR3. The germline V gene encodes CDR1 SEHNR and CDR2 FQNEAQ (reference sequence). The ends lost 5 bases at V and 3 bases at J; junction bases unmatched: 12. DNA of the CDR3: TGTGCCAGCAGCCCGCAAACTAGCGGGGGCGGAGGCTACGAGCAGTACTTC. As protein: CASSPQTSGGGGYEQYF.

The gene calls are TRBV14 and TRBJ2-1, with 7 bases matching TRBD2. Unmatched junction bases numbered 2, after V lost 0 bases and J lost 0 bases. This CDR3 region has 16 residues. The germline CDR1 and CDR2 sequences are SGHDN and FVKESK. The CDR3 nucleotides are TGTGCCAGCAGCCAAGACATAGCGGGCTCCTACAATGAGCAGTTCTTC. Encoded protein: CASSQDIAGSYNEQFF.

The chain employs TRBV13 and TRBJ2-3, with D possibly matching TRBD1 (5 bases). CDR1 and CDR2 from the germline V gene are PRHDT and FYEKMQ (reference sequence). V was clipped by 4 bases and J by 2 bases, with 16 bases between them. The CDR3 loop spans 16 amino acids. The CDR3 coding sequence is TGTGCCAGCAGCTCAAACCAGGCAGGGTACACAGATACGCAGTATTTT. Translation: CASSSNQAGYTDTQYF.

This clone has just one count. The gene calls are TRBV30 and TRBJ2-3; 10 nucleotides line up with TRBD2. Trimming removed 2 bases from V and 4 bases from J; junction bases left unmatched: 18. Germline CDR1 reads GTSNPN; CDR2 reads SVGIG (reference sequence). This CDR3 is built from 19 residues. This CDR3 reads CAWSLWEVAGGSPPDTQYF. CDR3 sequence (DNA): TGTGCCTGGAGTTTATGGGAGGTAGCGGGGGGATCCCCCCCAGATACGCAGTATTTT.

The rearrangement uses TRBV5-5 and TRBJ2-7, with 7 nucleotides matching TRBD2. This CDR3 has 16 amino acids. In germline, CDR1 is SGHKS, CDR2 YYEKEE (reference sequence). With 0 bases clipped from V and 6 bases from J, the junction kept 12 bases outside the gene matches. DNA for the CDR3: TGTGCCAGCAGCTTGGTTTTGGGGGGGTCTCATGGCGAGCAGTACTTC. This gives the protein CASSLVLGGSHGEQYF. Full variable domain (rest looked up from reference TRBV5-5 and TRBJ2-7): DAGVTQSPTHLIKTRGQQVTLRCSPISGHKSVSWYQQVLGQGPQFIFQYYEKEERGRGNFPDRFSARQFPNYSSELNVNALLLGDSALYLCASSLVLGGSHGEQYFGPGTRLTVT.

The chain couples TRBV4-2 to TRBJ2-6; 8 nucleotides align to TRBD2. The CDR3 contains 17 residues. V was pared by 4 bases and J by 0 bases, with 5 bases of the junction left unmatched. Germline V CDR1 and CDR2: LGHNA, YNFKEQ. The DNA for the CDR3 is TGTGCCAGCAGCCTCGGGGGGGGGAGCTCTGGGGCCAACGTCCTGACTTTC. Its protein is CASSLGGGSSGANVLTF.

The V and J genes are TRBV6-6 and TRBJ1-6; TRBD1 might be the D (6 bases). Between the trimmed V and J ends, which lost 4 bases and 7 bases, there was a span of 11 bases. Germline-derived CDR1 and CDR2 are MNHNY and SVGAGI (reference sequence). The CDR3 length is 14 residues. Here the CDR3 DNA reads TGTGCCAGCAGTTTTGACAGGCCCAATTCACCCCTCCACTTT. Translating gives CASSFDRPNSPLHF.

The rearrangement links TRBV5-1 to TRBJ2-7; perhaps TRBD1 as D (6 bases). V lost 4 bases and J 6 bases, leaving 17 bases between the germline ends. In germline, CDR1 is SGHRS, CDR2 YFSETQ. This CDR3 has 14 amino acids. Here the CDR3 DNA reads TGCGCCAGCAGCGCCCGGGACAACTTAAGCGAGCAGTACTTC. Protein: CASSARDNLSEQYF.

This sequence joins TRBV11-2 and TRBJ2-2, with D uncertain. The CDR3 is made up of 16 amino acids. Trimming stripped 2 bases from V and 2 bases from J, with 12 bases between. Germline V gene lookup returns CDR1 SGHAT and CDR2 FQNNGV. CDR3 sequence reads: CASSLFLVGNTGELFF. DNA of the CDR3: TGTGCCAGCAGCTTATTCCTAGTAGGAAACACCGGGGAGCTGTTTTTT.

This chain connects TRBV25-1 to TRBJ1-3; unclear D gene. Per the germline V gene, CDR1 is MGHDK and CDR2 is SYGVNS. The CDR3 runs to 14 residues. V was pared by 3 bases and J by 1 base, with 7 bases between. The CDR3 is CASSEGRSGNTIYF. The CDR3 DNA reads TGTGCCAGCAGTGAGGGGAGATCTGGAAACACCATATATTTT.

This chain uses TRBV6-5 with TRBJ1-4; TRBD1 aligns across 8 bases. Germline V gene sequence: CDR1 MNHEY, CDR2 SVGAGI. The CDR3 has 15 amino acids. Trimming took 5 bases from V and 3 from J; bases not matched to a gene: 5. The CDR3 DNA is TGTGCCAGCAGTCATCAGACAGGGGCTAATGAAAAACTGTTTTTT. Translated: CASSHQTGANEKLFF.

V gene TRBV14 combines with J gene TRBJ1-1, with D maybe TRBD1 (6 bases). Trimming pared 4 bases from V and 5 bases from J, leaving 11 bases between. The V gene's germline CDR1 is SGHDN and CDR2 FVKESK. The CDR3 totals 13 residues. The CDR3 coding sequence is TGTGCCAGCAGCCCAGGGGCCGGGACTGAAGCTTTCTTT. Translating gives CASSPGAGTEAFF.

This chain uses TRBV5-5 with TRBJ1-5, with a weak D call TRBD1 (5 bases). CDR1 is SGHKS and CDR2 is YYEKEE in the germline V gene (reference sequence). V lost 4 bases and J 7 bases, leaving 12 bases between the germline ends. The CDR3 consists of 13 residues. CDR3 loop: CASSLDNSQPQHF. The CDR3 coding sequence is TGTGCCAGCAGCCTGGACAATAGCCAGCCCCAGCATTTT.

The chain combines TRBV7-8 with TRBJ2-7, with D perhaps TRBD1 (6 bases). The germline V gene has CDR1 SGHVS and CDR2 FQNEAQ. This CDR3 has 16 residues. Between the trimmed V and J ends, which lost 5 bases and 4 bases, there was a span of 21 bases. CDR3 DNA sequence: TGTGCCAGCAGCCGACCACTCAGGGGAGATTGTTACGAGCAGTACTTC. As protein: CASSRPLRGDCYEQYF.

The chain has TRBV6-5 and TRBJ1-6; D perhaps matches TRBD1 (5 bases). V lost 7 bases, J lost 6 bases, and 10 bases lay in between. CDR1 MNHEY and CDR2 SVGAGI come from the germline V gene. The CDR3 spans 13 residues. CDR3 amino acids: CASMGQPNSPLHF. The CDR3 coding sequence is TGTGCCAGCATGGGGCAGCCTAATTCACCCCTCCACTTT.

The rearrangement links TRBV11-3 to TRBJ2-5, with 7 nucleotides matching TRBD1. V was pared by 4 bases and J by 4 bases, with 6 bases of the junction left unmatched. The CDR3 runs 14 residues. In germline, CDR1 is SGHNT, CDR2 YENEEA. CDR3 amino acids: CASSSGGSGETQYF. The DNA for the CDR3 is TGTGCCAGCAGCTCAGGGGGAAGTGGAGAGACCCAGTACTTC.

A remark on this clone: The junction departs from germline at one end; a sequencing error may be responsible. The same CDR3 is also encoded by other DNA sequences in this sample. The rearrangement uses TRBV27 and TRBJ1-6; no firm D call. The CDR3 extends over 14 amino acids. Germline values: CDR1 MNHEY, CDR2 SMNVEV (reference sequence). The CDR3 spells CASSPYPRNSPLHF. CDR3 DNA sequence: TGTGCCAGCAGCCCCTACCCGCGTAATTCCCCCCTCCACTTT.

J is TRBJ1-3 and V is TRBV5-4, with D hard to call. Trimming left V 4 bases short and J 6 bases short, with 14 bases between. Germline CDR1 is SGHNT and CDR2 is YYREEE (reference sequence). The CDR3 length is 14 residues. In nucleotides, the CDR3 is TGTGCCAGCAGCAATCAAGGGCGGGAAAACACCATATATTTT. Amino acids: CASSNQGRENTIYF.

The chain employs TRBV28 and TRBJ1-2, with D hard to call. From germline, CDR1 is MDHEN and CDR2 SYDVKM. Trimming left V 3 bases short and J 8 bases short, with 13 bases between. The CDR3 sequence is 13 residues long. CDR3 loop: CASSFGDLLGYTF. The DNA of the CDR3 is TGTGCCAGCAGTTTCGGGGATCTATTGGGCTACACCTTC.

The rearrangement joins TRBV28 to TRBJ2-7; the D is unclear. The CDR3 is 11 amino acids. V was shortened by 3 bases and J by 3 bases, with 3 bases between the two germline ends. CDR1 is MDHEN and CDR2 is SYDVKM in the germline V gene. CDR3 loop: CASSFIYEQYF. The CDR3 DNA follows: TGTGCCAGCAGTTTTATCTACGAGCAGTACTTC.

The sample holds one count of this clone. V and J are TRBV15 and TRBJ1-5; maybe TRBD1 (5 bases). The CDR3 is made up of 17 amino acids. In germline, CDR1 is LNHNV, CDR2 YYDKDF (reference sequence). V shed 0 bases and J shed 3 bases, with 15 bases lying between them. CDR3 coding DNA: TGTGCCACCAGCAGAGATAAGGTCCAGGGATTCAATCAGCCCCAGCATTTT. This encodes CATSRDKVQGFNQPQHF.

This chain connects TRBV6-6 to TRBJ2-7, with a possible D match to TRBD2 (7 bases). The CDR3 runs to 15 residues. Per germline, CDR1 MNHNY and CDR2 SVGAGI (reference sequence). Trimming cost V 1 base and J 4 bases, with 14 bases left between them. The CDR3 nucleotides are TGTGCCAGCAGTTACTGGGGCGGGGGCGGTTACGAGCAGTACTTC. This encodes CASSYWGGGGYEQYF.

The chain combines TRBV25-1 with TRBJ2-7; the match to TRBD2 covers 11 bases. CDR3 size: 17 residues. Per the germline V gene, CDR1 is MGHDK and CDR2 is SYGVNS. With 2 bases clipped from V and 3 bases from J, the junction kept 9 bases outside the gene matches. This CDR3 reads CASSERDLAGGCYEQYF. The CDR3 bases are TGTGCCAGCAGTGAAAGGGATCTAGCGGGAGGATGCTACGAGCAGTACTTC.

The chain joins TRBV4-3 to TRBJ1-4; perhaps TRBD1 as D (6 bases). Trimming pared 4 bases from V and 5 bases from J, leaving 11 bases between. The V gene's germline CDR1 is LGHNA and CDR2 YSLEER. The CDR3 length is 14 residues. The CDR3 loop is CASSRAGANEKLFF. CDR3 nucleotide sequence: TGCGCCAGCAGCCGGGCAGGGGCGAATGAAAAACTGTTTTTT.

V gene TRBV2 combines with J gene TRBJ1-2, with a weak D call TRBD1 (5 bases). The CDR3 is 11 amino acids. Germline CDR1 and CDR2: SNHLY and FYNNEI. The germline V and J ends were trimmed by 4 bases and 13 bases, with 13 bases remaining between them. The CDR3 DNA reads TGTGCCAGCAGTGGCAGGGTGGGTCGCACCTTC. Translation gives CASSGRVGRTF. Variable domain in full (rest from reference TRBV2 and TRBJ1-2): EPEVTQTPSHQVTQMGQEVILRCVPISNHLYFYWYRQILGQKVEFLVSFYNNEISEKSEIFDDQFSVERPDGSNFTLKIRSTKLEDSAMYFCASSGRVGRTFGSGTRLTVV.

The V call is TRBV7-2, the J call TRBJ2-5; the D gene is possibly TRBD1 (6 bases). TRBJ2-7 matches the DNA end more closely, so the J call is doubtful. Germline CDR1 SGHTA, CDR2 FQGNSA. This CDR3 comprises 14 residues. The chain's CDR3 is CASSLTRGVREQYF. The CDR3 DNA sequence: TGTGCCAGCAGCTTAACCAGGGGCGTTCGCGAGCAGTACTTC.

Only one count was recorded for this clone. V usage is TRBV7-3 and J usage is TRBJ2-5, with a weak D call TRBD1 (5 bases). The CDR3 runs 13 residues. V was clipped by 5 bases and J by 2 bases, with 9 bases between them. Germline values: CDR1 SGHTA, CDR2 FQGTGA. Here the CDR3 reads CASSPKGQETQYF. The CDR3 region has the DNA TGTGCCAGCAGCCCAAAGGGGCAAGAGACCCAGTACTTC.

This chain links TRBV6-1 with TRBJ1-5; 9 nucleotides agree with TRBD1. The CDR3 loop spans 14 amino acids. V lost 11 bases to trimming and J lost 5 bases; unmatched junction nucleotides: 10. Germline V gives CDR1 MNHNS, CDR2 SASEGT. In DNA form, the CDR3 reads TGTGCCGGTCAGGGACAGGGTGAAGATCAGCCCCAGCATTTT. Translation gives CAGQGQGEDQPQHF.

The chain joins TRBV4-1 to TRBJ1-1, with D uncertain. Germline V lookup: CDR1 MGHRA, CDR2 YSYEKL. The CDR3 covers 15 residues. V was clipped by 0 bases and J by 5 bases, with 13 bases between them. In nucleotides, the CDR3 is TGCGCCAGCAGCCAAGAACTGGGGAGGTTTACTGAAGCTTTCTTT. This sequence encodes CASSQELGRFTEAFF.

The CDR3 is CASSSLEKLYEQYF. The DNA for the CDR3 is TGTGCCAGCAGTTCCCTAGAAAAACTCTACGAGCAGTACTTC. The rearrangement joins TRBV27 to TRBJ2-7; D gene uncertain. The V and J ends lost 4 bases and 3 bases respectively, with 13 bases between them. Germline CDR1 reads MNHEY; CDR2 reads SMNVEV (reference sequence). CDR3 length: 14 amino acids.